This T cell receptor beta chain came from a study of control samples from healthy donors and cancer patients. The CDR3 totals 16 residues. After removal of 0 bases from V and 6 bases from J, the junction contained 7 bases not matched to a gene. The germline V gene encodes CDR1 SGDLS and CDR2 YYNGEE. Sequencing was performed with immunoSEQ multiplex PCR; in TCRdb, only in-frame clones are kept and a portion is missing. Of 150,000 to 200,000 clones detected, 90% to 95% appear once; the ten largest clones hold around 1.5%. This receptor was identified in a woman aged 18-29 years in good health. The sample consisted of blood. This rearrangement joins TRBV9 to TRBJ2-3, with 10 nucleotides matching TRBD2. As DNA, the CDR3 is TGTGCCAGCAGCGTAGTGGGAGGACTAGCGGCCGATACGCAGTATTTT. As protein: CASSVVGGLAADTQYF. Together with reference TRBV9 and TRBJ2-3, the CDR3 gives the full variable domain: DSGVTQTPKHLITATGQRVTLRCSPRSGDLSVYWYQQSLDQGLQFLIQYYNGEERAKGNILERFSAQQFPDLHSELNLSSLELGDSALYFCASSVVGGLAADTQYFGPGTRLTVL.